This T cell receptor (beta chain) was identified in a study of molecular identifiers for immune sequencing clone quantification (dated by TCRdb to 2016 to 2019). Some background on the complete study: For a replicate experiment, the RNA from either approximately 20,000 or 100,000 naive CD8 T cells was divided into five aliquots, and four of those aliquots went on to sequencing. This methods study benchmarked molecular-identifier clustering-based TCR repertoire sequencing (MIDCIRS) and TCR RNA copy counting, using CD8 T cells to do so.

The method was PCR. The reads were generated on a NextSeq 500. Bulk TCR libraries were prepared as previously described, using TCR primers listed in Table S5. Total RNA was purified with the Qiagen AllPrep DNA/RNA kit. Before analysis, reads from multiple sequencing runs of the same library were pooled. Per the source publication's procedure: Reads were retained only if their TCR constant sequence matched exactly, and those retained reads were trimmed to 150 nt and grouped according to their 12-nt molecular barcodes. Reads in each barcode group were sub-clustered using a 15% Levenshtein threshold, and a quality-weighted consensus sequence was built for each RNA molecule. Non-functional sequences were filtered out, along with any lower-count sequence sitting one edit away from another sequence. On the basis of fitting two negative binomial distributions, barcode sub-clusters with fewer than 20% of the maximum read count were discarded. TCRdb redid the processing of the public reads, applying fastp at Q25 and MiXCR, and retained in-frame beta chains. Rows are unified per CDR3 protein, each entry keeping the most common DNA and genes. These V and J calls are TCRdb output, not the study's own analysis. In this sample the table shows 300,000 to 400,000 distinct CDR3 sequences, roughly a quarter of which occur a single time. Jointly, the top ten make up roughly 0.7% of the sample.

Naive CD8 T cell libraries were made from 20,000 to 1,000,000 sorted cells using 10%, 30% or 50% of purified RNA. Naive CD8 T cells were FACS-sorted as CD8+CD4-CCR7+CD45RA+ on a BD FACSAria II into RLT Plus buffer. Approximately eleven TCR copies' worth of Jurkat RNA were spiked into roughly 17,000-1,100,000 naive CD8 T cell samples to test detection sensitivity. CD8 T cells were enriched with RosetteSep CD8+ T Cell Enrichment Cocktail and Ficoll-Paque, followed by ACK red cell lysis. V is pruned by 6 bases and J by 5 bases, leaving 6 bases of the junction without a gene match. The CDR3 covers 13 residues, taking in both the cysteine and the phenylalanine. Kept here is only the CDR3 DNA, which spans 39 bases and is read in frame from base 1. The germline V gene (reference sequence) specifies DFQATT as CDR1 and SNEGSKA as CDR2. This clonotype occurred many times. Its antigen target is currently unknown. The input lacks base qualities; no much larger clone sits a single base away.

The paper as a whole reports these results and caveats: When barcode sub-clustering was not used, chimeric consensus sequences inflated TCR diversity, with chimeras reaching as high as 47%. Roughly 2.8 recovered TCR RNA copies per cell were obtained by modeling, versus approximately 10 by digital PCR, implying a capture efficiency of around 28%. A single cell's worth of spiked-in Jurkat TCR RNA was reported detectable even among under 1.1 million naive CD8 T cells. Clones above 20 RNA copies held over 99% of molecules in CMV-specific effector cells but under 1% in naive cells. The sizes of highly expanded clones could end up underestimated when identical TCR molecules share a barcode. Naive libraries contained spiked-in Jurkat TCR RNA (approximately nine copies' worth), which is not part of the donor repertoire.

The sequence was collected from a human donor in good health. Some libraries in this study had Jurkat cell RNA spiked in. Sequencing input: naive CD8+ T cells from blood, with Jurkat cell RNA spiked in. Per the publication, the cell subset or site label means: FACS-sorted CD8+CD4-CCR7+CD45RA+ naive T cells. The chain is encoded by TRBV20-1 joined to TRBJ2-7; 11 central bases correspond to TRBD2. The DNA is TGCAGTGCCCAACTAGCGGGAGATGACGAGCAGTACTTC. It encodes CSAQLAGDDEQYF.